Sequencing of this T cell receptor beta chain was carried out in a study of blood T cell repertoires in COVID-19. Study context: Nucleic acid was either cDNA or gDNA, and it came from T cells, B-cell-depleted T cells, or PBMCs.

Clones were read by immunoSEQ multiplex PCR, and TCRdb kept only the in-frame ones, dropping some. Of 330,000 or so clones listed, roughly nine tenths are singletons. Categorization into cohorts depended on clinical history that participants reported. Cohort 3 donors were reported recovered after two negative PCRs, clearance, or symptom resolution. The CDR3 extends over 15 amino acids. The V gene's germline CDR1 is MDHEN and CDR2 SYDVKM. Trimming removed 1 base at V and 5 bases at J, with 11 bases between. The receptor's source is a woman in her twenties or thirties who had recovered from COVID-19. The sample comprised PBMCs or T cells enriched from blood (not recorded which). The V gene is TRBV28, the J gene TRBJ2-2; tentative D call: TRBD1 (6 bases). In DNA form, the CDR3 reads TGTGCCAGCAGTTTATCCAGCAGGGGAACCGGGGAGCTGTTTTTT. This encodes CASSLSSRGTGELFF.